A selection of T cell receptor beta chains follows, all from one sample in a study of shared clonotypes between healthy human individuals. Clones were sequenced by immunoSEQ multiplex PCR, and TCRdb holds only the in-frame ones, with some missing. Found here are millions of clones, approximately 95% of them singletons; the top ten hold 0.1% to 0.15%. The specimen was naive CD4+ T cells sorted from blood. These receptors were collected from a man aged 18 to 29 in good health. The CDR3 runs from the conserved cysteine through the conserved F or W. D genes are given only for firm matches. Expanded clones are given a class, and other clones once, few, many or no size at all.

CDR3nt,CDR3aa,v_gene,d_gene,j_gene,len,abundance
TGTGCCAGTAGTCCAGGGGGACAGGGGTTACGGCAGCCCCAGCATTTT,CASSPGGQGLRQPQHF,TRBV19,TRBD1,TRBJ1-5,16,NA
TGTGCCATCAGTGAAATCTTTAGCGGGAAGGACAATGAGCAGTTCTTC,CAISEIFSGKDNEQFF,TRBV10-3,TRBD2,TRBJ2-1,16,NA
TGCGCCAGCAGCTTGGCTTCCCTAGCGGGGGGTACATCCAATGAGCAGTTCTTC,CASSLASLAGGTSNEQFF,TRBV5-1,TRBD2,TRBJ2-1,18,NA
TGTGCCACCAGCTGGGACACCACAGATACGCAGTATTTT,CATSWDTTDTQYF,TRBV15,NA,TRBJ2-3,13,NA
TGTGCCAGCTCACAAGAGGGGGGCTACGAGCAGTACTTC,CASSQEGGYEQYF,TRBV18,NA,TRBJ2-7,13,NA
TGTGCCAGCAGCTTCCAAGAGACCCAGTACTTC,CASSFQETQYF,TRBV5-4,NA,TRBJ2-5,11,NA
TGCGCCAGCAGCTTGGTAACAGCCAGCATAGGTGAGCAGTTCTTC,CASSLVTASIGEQFF,TRBV5-1,NA,TRBJ2-1,15,once
TGTGCCAGCAGCTTGAGCGGGAGGGCCTCCCGCACAGATACGCAGTATTTT,CASSLSGRASRTDTQYF,TRBV5-4,TRBD2,TRBJ2-3,17,NA
TGTGCCATCAGTGATAGCGGGGGGCCGGAGACCCAGTACTTC,CAISDSGGPETQYF,TRBV10-3,TRBD2,TRBJ2-5,14,NA
TGTGCCAGCAGTGAAGGCCCATCCCAGTTCTTC,CASSEGPSQFF,TRBV6-5,NA,TRBJ2-1,11,NA
TGTGCCACCGGCATGGGAGGGCAAGATACGCAGTATTTT,CATGMGGQDTQYF,TRBV15,TRBD2,TRBJ2-3,13,NA
TGTGCCAGCTCACCGGACAGATACAATGAGCAGTTCTTC,CASSPDRYNEQFF,TRBV18,NA,TRBJ2-1,13,NA
TGTGCCAGCAGTGGACAGGCCGGCAATTCACCCCTCCACTTT,CASSGQAGNSPLHF,TRBV2,NA,TRBJ1-6,14,NA
TGTGCCGCGCAGGAGGGGTTCGAAGCTTTCTTT,CAAQEGFEAFF,TRBV10-3,NA,TRBJ1-1,11,NA
TGCGCCAGCAGCCCGACCTTACAGGGATTGACCTATGGCTACACCTTC,CASSPTLQGLTYGYTF,TRBV4-3,NA,TRBJ1-2,16,NA
TGTGCCTGGAGCAAGGGAGCGGGGGGGAGCTCCTACGAGCAGTACTTC,CAWSKGAGGSSYEQYF,TRBV30,TRBD2,TRBJ2-7,16,NA
TGTGCCAGTAGGGATCAGGCAGGGTCGGGACAGCCCCAGCATTTT,CASRDQAGSGQPQHF,TRBV19,NA,TRBJ1-5,15,NA
TGTGCCAGCAGTGAAGTGACGGGTGAAGCTTTCTTT,CASSEVTGEAFF,TRBV6-1,NA,TRBJ1-1,12,NA
TGTGCCAGCACCGGGCCACCCGTTGCCGACGAGCAGTACTTC,CASTGPPVADEQYF,TRBV28,NA,TRBJ2-7,14,NA
TGTGCCAGCAGCCCCGGGGGAGGGAAATACGAGCAGTACTTC,CASSPGGGKYEQYF,TRBV7-2,TRBD2,TRBJ2-7,14,NA
TGTGCCAGCAGCTTAGATCCCCCGTTAGATACGCAGTATTTT,CASSLDPPLDTQYF,TRBV11-2,NA,TRBJ2-3,14,NA
TGCGCCAGCAGCTTGGAGGGTGCGGGCGGCTCCTACAATGAGCAGTTCTTC,CASSLEGAGGSYNEQFF,TRBV5-1,NA,TRBJ2-1,17,NA
TGTGCCAGCAGGGCCGGCGACGAGCAGTACTTC,CASRAGDEQYF,TRBV2,NA,TRBJ2-7,11,NA
TGTGCCAGCGAAGACAGCCTCAAAAACATTCAGTACTTC,CASEDSLKNIQYF,TRBV28,NA,TRBJ2-4,13,NA
TGTGCCAGCAGTACTGCTGCAGGGTGGGGAAATGAGCAGTTCTTC,CASSTAAGWGNEQFF,TRBV28,NA,TRBJ2-1,15,NA
TGTGCCCGGGGGACAGGGCCCTCCGGCTACACCTTC,CARGTGPSGYTF,TRBV30,TRBD1,TRBJ1-2,12,NA
TGTGCCAGCAGTACAACCGGGACAGGGGACTACTACGAGCAGTACTTC,CASSTTGTGDYYEQYF,TRBV27,TRBD1,TRBJ2-7,16,NA
TGCGCCAGCAGCTTGGCGAAGCGTGGTGATGAGCAGTTCTTC,CASSLAKRGDEQFF,TRBV5-1,NA,TRBJ2-1,14,NA
TGTGCCAGCAGTAAGACTCAGGGTGCATGGTATTTT,CASSKTQGAWYF,TRBV6-5,NA,TRBJ1-3,12,NA
TGTGCCAGCAGCGTAGTTAGCAGTTATAATTCACCCCTCCACTTT,CASSVVSSYNSPLHF,TRBV9,NA,TRBJ1-6,15,NA
TGTGCCAGCAGCTTGGTGGTTAACCAAAAGCATTTT,CASSLVVNQKHF,TRBV5-4,NA,TRBJ1-5,12,NA